A single sample gave rise to the 26 T cell receptor beta chains below, sequenced in a study of cytomegalovirus exposure and HLA in healthy donors. Primers for the PCR totalled 60 Vbeta and 13 Jbeta. TCRdb's table, derived via immunoSEQ multiplex PCR, lists solely in-frame clones and lacks some. The sample has about 140,000 clones, roughly 9.7% seen once. What was sequenced was PBMCs. These receptor sequences come from a middle-aged man in good health and CMV-seronegative.

This clone was observed at least ten times. CDR3 sequence: CASRGQGAGDTEAFF. DNA for the CDR3: TGTGCCAGCAGGGGACAGGGGGCCGGGGACACTGAAGCTTTCTTT. The V and J genes are TRBV6-5 and TRBJ1-1, with 12 bases identical to TRBD1. The CDR3 has 15 residues. The V and J ends lost 6 bases and 3 bases, in that order; junction bases with no gene match: 5. Looked up from germline, CDR1 is MNHEY and CDR2 is SVGAGI.

The chain employs TRBV18 and TRBJ2-7; possibly TRBD2 for D (7 bases). This CDR3 contains 17 residues. V gave up 3 bases and J gave up 6 bases, with 24 bases separating them. CDR1 KGHSH and CDR2 LQKENI come from the germline V gene. CDR3 region: CASSPLQTGKGGGEQYF. DNA for the CDR3: TGTGCCAGCTCACCTCTTCAGACAGGTAAAGGCGGGGGCGAGCAGTACTTC.

The CDR3 DNA reads as TGCGCCAGCAGCTTGGGCGGGACAGGTAACGAGCAGTACTTC. It is translated as CASSLGGTGNEQYF. The V call is TRBV5-1, the J call TRBJ2-7, with TRBD1 matching over 8 bases. CDR3 length: 14 amino acids. The V gene's germline CDR1 is SGHRS and CDR2 YFSETQ. The V gene end was trimmed by 0 bases and the J gene end by 5 bases; junction bases not matched to a gene: 4.

V and J are TRBV30 and TRBJ1-1, with D possibly TRBD1 on 5 matching bases. The CDR3 covers 14 residues. The V end lost 2 bases, the J end lost 3 bases, and 13 bases lay between the germline ends. Germline V gives CDR1 GTSNPN, CDR2 SVGIG (reference sequence). For the CDR3, the DNA is TGTGCCTGGAGTTCCGGGACTCCCGACACTGAAGCTTTCTTT. Amino acid sequence: CAWSSGTPDTEAFF.

The CDR3, as DNA: TGCGCCAGCAGTGAGCCGAGAGGAGCGGGAGACCGAGAGACCCAGTACTTC. Its protein product is CASSEPRGAGDRETQYF. The rearrangement uses TRBV10-2 and TRBJ2-5; TRBD2 matches at 8 bases. Germline V CDR1 and CDR2: WSHSY, SAAADI. The CDR3 is 17 residues long. The junction had 12 bases not matched to a gene; V was cut back by 2 bases and J by 4 bases.

A few counts support this clone. This rearrangement joins TRBV7-9 to TRBJ2-3; TRBD2 matches at 10 bases. V shed 2 bases, J shed 4 bases, and the junction held 3 bases outside the gene matches. The CDR3 length is 15 residues. CDR1 and CDR2 (germline): SEHNR, FQNEAQ (reference sequence). The CDR3 DNA is TGTGCCAGCAGCTTATCTAGCGGGAGCCCAGATACGCAGTATTTT. This translates into CASSLSSGSPDTQYF.

V is TRBV11-3 and J is TRBJ2-5; possibly TRBD2 for D (6 bases). There are 13 residues in the CDR3. The germline V gene encodes CDR1 SGHNT and CDR2 YENEEA. Trimming pared 4 bases from V and 5 bases from J, leaving 11 bases between. The CDR3 here is CASSSARGETQYF. CDR3 nucleotide sequence: TGTGCCAGCAGCTCAGCCCGGGGGGAGACCCAGTACTTC. The full variable domain, rest sourced from reference TRBV11-3 and TRBJ2-5, is EAGVVQSPRYKIIEKKQPVAFWCNPISGHNTLYWYLQNLGQGPELLIRYENEEAVDDSQLPKDRFSAERLKGVDSTLKIQPAELGDSAVYLCASSSARGETQYFGPGTRLLVL.

This clone was recorded a few times. This chain uses TRBV28 with TRBJ2-3; D may be TRBD1 (6 bases). The CDR3 runs to 13 residues. Germline CDR1 reads MDHEN; CDR2 reads SYDVKM. Between the trimmed V and J ends, which lost 5 bases and 8 bases, there was a span of 14 bases. For the CDR3, the DNA is TGTGCCAGCAGTCCACCGACAGGACTTACGCAGTATTTT. Translating it yields CASSPPTGLTQYF.

This clone was counted only a few times. This sequence joins TRBV30 and TRBJ2-7; 11 bases match TRBD1. Germline V gene lookup returns CDR1 GTSNPN and CDR2 SVGIG (reference sequence). V lost 2 bases, J lost 6 bases, and 3 bases stayed unmatched. This CDR3 spans 13 amino acids. CDR3 amino acids: CAWSRDRGFEQYF. DNA for the CDR3: TGTGCCTGGAGTCGGGACAGGGGGTTCGAGCAGTACTTC.

Comments on this clone: This sample also contains other DNA sequences that code for the same CDR3. The chain combines TRBV2 with TRBJ1-6; 7 positions agree with TRBD1. The germline gives CDR1 SNHLY, CDR2 FYNNEI. This CDR3 has 16 amino acids. J lost 3 bases, V lost 0 bases, and 2 bases had no gene match. CDR3 amino acids: CASSEAGQLYNSPLHF. DNA of the CDR3: TGTGCCAGCAGTGAAGCGGGACAGCTCTATAATTCACCCCTCCACTTT.

The chain uses TRBV29-1 and TRBJ1-4; D gene ambiguous. This CDR3 region has 13 residues. Trimming pared 4 bases from V and 5 bases from J, leaving 11 bases between. CDR1 is SQVTM and CDR2 is ANQGSEA in the germline V gene. CDR3 in amino acids: CSVVEAGNEKLFF. CDR3 bases: TGCAGCGTTGTTGAGGCCGGCAATGAAAAACTGTTTTTT.

The chain couples TRBV2 to TRBJ2-3; 8 bases match TRBD2. J gave up 4 bases and V 5 bases, and 5 bases lay outside the gene matches. The CDR3 contains 14 residues. The germline gives CDR1 SNHLY, CDR2 FYNNEI. The CDR3 coding sequence is TGTGCCAGCAGTCGGGGGGGCAGCTCAGATACGCAGTATTTT. Its protein product is CASSRGGSSDTQYF.

The gene calls are TRBV6-5 and TRBJ2-1; TRBD1 matches at 9 bases. CDR3 length equals 15 residues. The germline CDR1 and CDR2 sequences are MNHEY and SVGAGI. V trimming: 6 bases; J trimming: 0 bases; junction bases outside the gene matches: 3. The CDR3 protein is CASRQGASSYNEQFF. The CDR3 bases are TGTGCCAGCAGACAGGGGGCAAGCTCCTACAATGAGCAGTTCTTC.

In this sample, this clone turned up a few times. The genes are TRBV19 and TRBJ2-1; 11 bases map to TRBD2. The CDR3 loop spans 17 amino acids. CDR1 is LNHDA and CDR2 is SQIVND in the germline V gene (reference sequence). The J segment lost 7 bases and the V segment lost 3 bases, leaving 11 bases of the junction unmatched. CDR3 in DNA: TGTGCCAGTAGTATCTCCCTGGGAGTAGCGGGGGGGAATGAGCAGTTCTTC. Translation: CASSISLGVAGGNEQFF.

This clone was recorded a few times. The chain carries TRBV5-4 and TRBJ1-4; no reliable D call. Trimming cost V 0 bases and J 8 bases, with 11 bases left between them. This CDR3 comprises 14 residues. The germline gives CDR1 SGHNT, CDR2 YYREEE (reference sequence). CDR3 region: CASSLEPIEEKLFF. CDR3 bases: TGTGCCAGCAGCTTGGAACCGATAGAGGAAAAACTGTTTTTT.

This clone was seen a handful of times. The chain has TRBV5-1 and TRBJ2-1; 8 nucleotides line up with TRBD1. This CDR3 region has 16 residues. CDR1 and CDR2 (germline): SGHRS, YFSETQ. V dropped 0 bases and J dropped 7; count of bases not matched to a gene: 9. CDR3 sequence: CASSLGAGGLGNEQFF. CDR3 nucleotides: TGCGCCAGCAGCTTGGGGGCAGGGGGCTTGGGAAATGAGCAGTTCTTC.

The J gene is TRBJ1-4, the V gene TRBV7-9; tentatively, D is TRBD1 (6 bases). CDR3 length: 15 residues. Germline V CDR1 and CDR2: SEHNR, FQNEAQ (reference sequence). Deletions cut 4 bases from V and 3 bases from J, with 12 bases between. CDR3 protein: CASSSTGQANEKLFF. The CDR3 DNA is TGTGCCAGCAGCTCCACAGGGCAGGCTAATGAAAAACTGTTTTTT.

The chain couples TRBV21-1 to TRBJ2-1; TRBD2 reflects the table's D call only, with no check against the DNA. TRBV21-1 is a documented pseudogene. The CDR3 is made up of 16 amino acids. CDR3 in amino acids: CASSNRRGGSYNEQFF. In DNA form, the CDR3 reads TGTGCCAGCAGCAATAGACGGGGAGGGTCATACAATGAGCAGTTCTTC.

The V gene is TRBV6-5, the J gene TRBJ1-1, with 8 bases fitting TRBD1. This CDR3 spans 14 amino acids. Germline V gives CDR1 MNHEY, CDR2 SVGAGI. Trimming at V came to 6 bases and at J to 4 bases, leaving 7 bases not matched to a gene. Here the CDR3 DNA reads TGTGCCAGCAGGGGGACAGGAAAATCCACTGAAGCTTTCTTT. As protein: CASRGTGKSTEAFF.

A few counts support this clone. The V gene is TRBV18, the J gene TRBJ2-5; D is possibly TRBD1 (6 bases). Trimming stripped 1 base from V and 2 bases from J, with 11 bases between. Germline V gene data show CDR1 as KGHSH and CDR2 as LQKENI. CDR3 length: 15 amino acids. The CDR3, as DNA: TGTGCCAGCTCACCACAGGCAGGGGATCAAGAGACCCAGTACTTC. Translated, it gives CASSPQAGDQETQYF.

A few counts support this clone. This chain uses TRBV30 with TRBJ1-1, with D possibly TRBD1 on 5 matching bases. V was clipped by 2 bases and J by 8 bases, with 15 bases between them. Germline V lookup: CDR1 GTSNPN, CDR2 SVGIG (reference sequence). There are 13 residues in the CDR3. CDR3 coding DNA: TGTGCCTGGAGTTTGGTCGGCAGGGCCGAAGCTTTCTTT. This codes for CAWSLVGRAEAFF.

In its sample, this clone was seen a few times. V and J are TRBV14 and TRBJ2-7, with 9 bases fitting TRBD2. Germline-derived CDR1 and CDR2 are SGHDN and FVKESK. The CDR3 contains 15 residues. J was trimmed by 3 bases and V by 1 base; bases with no gene match: 4. The chain's CDR3 is CASSQALAGNYEQYF. The CDR3 nucleotides read TGTGCCAGCAGCCAAGCCCTAGCGGGAAACTACGAGCAGTACTTC.

CDR3 region: CASSPEAIGELFF. DNA for the CDR3: TGCGCCAGCAGCCCCGAGGCGATCGGGGAGCTGTTTTTT. V and J are TRBV5-1 and TRBJ2-2; D is unresolved. Trimming stripped 4 bases from V and 7 bases from J, with 11 bases between. The CDR3 loop spans 13 amino acids. CDR1 is SGHRS and CDR2 is YFSETQ in the germline V gene.

The rearrangement links TRBV29-1 to TRBJ1-2, with TRBD1 matching over 12 bases. This CDR3 spans 14 amino acids. The V gene's germline CDR1 is SQVTM and CDR2 ANQGSEA. Trimming took 2 bases from V and 5 from J; bases not matched to a gene: 3. CDR3 in DNA: TGCAGCGTTGAAAAGGGACAGGGGGCGTATGGCTACACCTTC. Residues: CSVEKGQGAYGYTF.

The table lists this clone with a few counts. The chain employs TRBV12-5 and TRBJ1-1, with TRBD1 matching over 9 bases. Trimming at V came to 5 bases and at J to 4 bases, leaving 5 bases not matched to a gene. CDR3 length: 14 amino acids. CDR1 and CDR2 (germline): LGHNT, FRNRAP. The CDR3: CASGKGQGSTEAFF. CDR3 coding DNA: TGTGCTAGTGGTAAGGGACAGGGAAGCACTGAAGCTTTCTTT. Complete variable domain (other parts from reference TRBV12-5 and TRBJ1-1): DARVTQTPRHKVTEMGQEVTMRCQPILGHNTVFWYRQTMMQGLELLAYFRNRAPLDDSGMPKDRFSAEMPDATLATLKIQPSEPRDSAVYFCASGKGQGSTEAFFGQGTRLTVV.

This chain connects TRBV7-8 to TRBJ2-1, with D perhaps TRBD2 (6 bases). Between the trimmed V and J ends, which lost 5 bases and 9 bases, there was a span of 20 bases. Germline CDR1 reads SGHVS; CDR2 reads FQNEAQ. The CDR3 extends over 15 amino acids. The CDR3 DNA follows: TGTGCCAGCAGCCTCGGAGAGCGGAGGGTAAGTGAGCAGTTCTTC. Amino acid sequence: CASSLGERRVSEQFF.